Shown below are 26 T cell receptor beta chains from a single sample sequenced in a study of T-cell memory formation after mild COVID-19. MiXCR, applied by TCRdb to the 5' RACE reads, yields one record per CDR3 protein. The sample gives 240,000 or so distinct CDR3 sequences, approximately 9% of which show up once; roughly 21% is in the top ten. The sequenced sample was PBMCs or a T cell subset sorted from them (not recorded which). The receptors stem from a man younger than 35 who had mild COVID-19 (a few samples of this study predate the infection). Cell type and time point are not known.

V is TRBV27 and J is TRBJ1-1, with TRBD1 matching 7 bases. The V gene end was trimmed by 2 bases and the J gene end by 5 bases; junction bases not matched to a gene: 8. Germline V gives CDR1 MNHEY, CDR2 SMNVEV (reference sequence). This CDR3 spans 15 amino acids. CDR3 nucleotides: TGTGCCAGCAGTTTACGACAGGGAAGGTTTACTGAAGCTTTCTTT. Amino acid sequence: CASSLRQGRFTEAFF.

This clonotype was found a few times. J is TRBJ1-5 and V is TRBV6-6, with a tentative D call TRBD1 (6 bases). V was clipped by 8 bases and J by 13 bases, with 21 bases between them. Germline values: CDR1 MNHNY, CDR2 SVGAGI (reference sequence). There are 13 residues in the CDR3. The CDR3 nucleotides are TGTGCCAGCCGGTCGCGGGACACCCCGGAACAGCATTTT. It yields the protein CASRSRDTPEQHF.

This clonotype showed up many times. The rearrangement joins TRBV7-2 to TRBJ1-2; weak D call: TRBD1 (5 bases). Trimming removed 11 bases at V and 1 base at J, with 20 bases between. CDR3 length: 15 amino acids. Germline CDR1 and CDR2: SGHTA and FQGNSA. This CDR3 is CASGRTAGINYGYTF. CDR3 coding DNA: TGTGCCTCGGGCCGGACGGCAGGGATTAACTATGGCTACACCTTC.

This clonotype was picked up a small number of times. V and J are TRBV21-1 and TRBJ1-6. TRBV21-1 represents a pseudogene. The CDR3 extends over 15 amino acids. The CDR3 coding sequence is TGTGCCAGCAGCAAAGGTGGGGTTTCGAATTCACCCCTCCACTTT. It yields the protein CASSKGGVSNSPLHF.

This chain joins TRBV6-5 and TRBJ1-5, with 10 bases fitting TRBD1. V was clipped by 2 bases and J by 1 base; unmatched bases: 11. Germline V gene lookup returns CDR1 MNHEY and CDR2 SVGAGI. The CDR3 consists of 19 residues. CDR3 protein: CASSYHQGQGTTSNQPQHF. The DNA for the CDR3 is TGTGCCAGCAGTTACCATCAGGGACAGGGGACCACGAGCAATCAGCCCCAGCATTTT.

This clonotype was counted at least ten times. The rearrangement links TRBV7-2 to TRBJ2-5; D is possibly TRBD2 (5 bases). Germline lookup yields CDR1 SGHTA and CDR2 FQGNSA. The CDR3 extends over 14 amino acids. The V gene lost 3 bases and the J gene lost 5 bases, with 13 bases spanning the gap. The CDR3 DNA follows: TGTGCCAGCAGCTTGAGGCCTAGCCGGGAGACCCAGTACTTC. Its protein is CASSLRPSRETQYF.

This rearrangement joins TRBV27 to TRBJ2-3; D perhaps matches TRBD2 (6 bases). The CDR3 has 16 amino acids. V was cut by 4 bases and J by 6 bases, with 20 bases left in between. Germline CDR1 MNHEY, CDR2 SMNVEV (reference sequence). CDR3 region: CASSSPGLPGSDTQYF. The DNA of the CDR3 is TGTGCCAGCAGTTCCCCGGGACTCCCGGGGTCGGATACGCAGTATTTT.

This clonotype has ten or more counts. The genes are TRBV20-1 and TRBJ2-3; weak D call: TRBD2 (6 bases). The V and J ends lost 6 bases and 6 bases respectively, with 13 bases between them. The CDR3 has 12 amino acids. The germline gives CDR1 DFQATT, CDR2 SNEGSKA (reference sequence). The CDR3 spells CSAARRVDTQYF. In DNA, the CDR3 is TGCAGTGCCGCCCGGAGGGTGGATACGCAGTATTTT.

The J gene is TRBJ2-2, the V gene TRBV7-9, with 8 bases aligning to TRBD1. V shed 5 bases and J 7 bases; nucleotides not matched to a gene: 9. The CDR3 is 15 amino acids. Looked up from germline, CDR1 is SEHNR and CDR2 is FQNEAQ (reference sequence). The CDR3 protein is CASSQRSGGGGELFF. DNA for the CDR3: TGTGCCAGCAGCCAGAGGTCAGGGGGCGGCGGGGAGCTGTTTTTT.

J is TRBJ1-2 and V is TRBV6-6, with 7 positions matching TRBD1. J was trimmed by 2 bases and V by 3 bases; bases with no gene match: 12. This CDR3 comprises 17 residues. The germline V gene encodes CDR1 MNHNY and CDR2 SVGAGI (reference sequence). CDR3 sequence: CASSYRQGRPLNYGYTF. CDR3 in DNA: TGTGCCAGCAGTTATAGACAGGGTCGTCCCTTGAACTATGGCTACACCTTC.

In this sample, this clonotype turned up many times. This chain joins TRBV6-5 and TRBJ2-1; TRBD2 is a possible D gene (6 bases). Germline V lookup: CDR1 MNHEY, CDR2 SVGAGI. The CDR3 runs to 16 residues. The V gene lost 6 bases and the J gene lost 5 bases, with 20 bases spanning the gap. The CDR3 is CASSPGSAQGNNEQFF. DNA of the CDR3: TGTGCCAGCAGCCCCGGGAGCGCCCAGGGTAACAATGAGCAGTTCTTC.

The chain carries TRBV12-5 and TRBJ1-1; D uncertain. The length of the CDR3 is 14 residues. With 5 bases removed from V and 3 bases from J, the gap between germline ends came to 13 bases. Germline values: CDR1 LGHNT, CDR2 FRNRAP. CDR3 coding DNA: TGTGCTAGTGGTCCGTCAAAAGTAGACACTGAAGCTTTCTTT. Its translation: CASGPSKVDTEAFF.

V and J are TRBV5-1 and TRBJ1-1; no clear D. The V end lost 1 base, the J end lost 7 bases, and 11 bases lay between the germline ends. Germline CDR1 reads SGHRS; CDR2 reads YFSETQ. The CDR3 spans 13 residues. CDR3 coding DNA: TGCGCCAGCAGCTTGCCTTACGGCCTTGAAGCTTTCTTT. Protein sequence: CASSLPYGLEAFF.

In its sample, this clonotype was seen many times. V gene TRBV7-6 combines with J gene TRBJ2-5, with a weak D call TRBD1 (7 bases). In germline, CDR1 is SGHVS, CDR2 FNYEAQ. The CDR3 loop spans 15 amino acids. Deletions cut 5 bases from V and 5 bases from J, with 18 bases between. CDR3 residues: CASSPWTGGGETQYF. The CDR3 nucleotides are TGTGCCAGCAGCCCTTGGACAGGAGGGGGGGAGACCCAGTACTTC.

In this sample, this clonotype turned up a few times. This chain links TRBV5-1 with TRBJ2-2; possibly TRBD1 for D (6 bases). The V end lost 5 bases, the J end lost 3 bases, and 11 bases lay between the germline ends. This CDR3 spans 14 amino acids. Germline CDR1 reads SGHRS; CDR2 reads YFSETQ. The CDR3: CASRDSRDTGELFF. CDR3 DNA: TGCGCCAGCAGGGACAGTCGAGACACCGGGGAGCTGTTTTTT.

This clonotype occurred a few times. V and J are TRBV20-1 and TRBJ2-1, with D perhaps assigned TRBD1 or TRBD2 (5 bases each). The length of the CDR3 is 13 residues. The ends were cut back, 5 bases at V and 8 bases at J, with 16 bases in the middle. The V gene's germline CDR1 is DFQATT and CDR2 SNEGSKA (reference sequence). The CDR3, as DNA: TGCAGTGCTTCCCGGGGAAGGGGTGATGAGCAGTTCTTC. Protein product: CSASRGRGDEQFF.

This clonotype was seen ten or more times. The rearrangement joins TRBV28 to TRBJ2-3, with 8 bases aligning to TRBD2. Per the germline V gene, CDR1 is MDHEN and CDR2 is SYDVKM. The CDR3 runs 14 residues. V lost 7 bases and J lost 3; bases outside the gene matches: 6. CDR3 in amino acids: CASTRGGGTDTQYF. The CDR3 DNA sequence: TGTGCCAGCACCCGGGGGGGAGGAACAGATACGCAGTATTTT.

This clonotype came up a few times. The V call is TRBV7-9, the J call TRBJ2-6; tentatively, D is TRBD2 (6 bases). CDR1 SEHNR and CDR2 FQNEAQ come from the germline V gene (reference sequence). Trimming removed 5 bases at V and 0 bases at J, with 11 bases between. The CDR3 has 16 amino acids. The CDR3 sequence is CASSQRRVSGANVLTF. In DNA, the CDR3 is TGTGCCAGCAGCCAGAGGAGGGTCTCTGGGGCCAACGTCCTGACTTTC. The full variable domain, completed using reference TRBV7-9 and TRBJ2-6, is DTGVSQNPRHKITKRGQNVTFRCDPISEHNRLYWYRQTLGQGPEFLTYFQNEAQLEKSRLLSDRFSAERPKGSFSTLEIQRTEQGDSAMYLCASSQRRVSGANVLTFGAGSRLTVL.

The chain combines TRBV6-5 with TRBJ2-7; D is perhaps TRBD1 or TRBD2 (5 bases each). The CDR3 contains 13 residues. Germline V lookup: CDR1 MNHEY, CDR2 SVGAGI. V was cut by 6 bases and J by 1 base, with 10 bases left in between. This chain's CDR3 is CASSLGPSYEQYV. The CDR3 nucleotides are TGTGCCAGCAGCTTGGGACCGTCCTACGAGCAGTACGTC.

The V gene is TRBV12-3 or TRBV12-4, the J gene TRBJ2-5; D is tentatively TRBD1 or TRBD2 (5 bases each). The CDR3 is made up of 14 amino acids. Trimming shortened V by 2 bases and J by 7 bases, and 14 bases separated the two germline ends. The CDR3 nucleotides read TGTGCCAGCAGTTTATCGGGGAGTGGGGCGACCCAGTACTTC. As protein: CASSLSGSGATQYF.

The sample holds many counts of this clonotype. This rearrangement joins TRBV27 to TRBJ1-1; tentative D call: TRBD1 (5 bases). Looked up from germline, CDR1 is MNHEY and CDR2 is SMNVEV (reference sequence). V gave up 3 bases and J gave up 6 bases, with 11 bases separating them. This CDR3 region has 13 residues. CDR3: CASSFQGLAEAFF. The CDR3 DNA reads as TGTGCCAGCAGTTTCCAGGGCCTCGCTGAAGCTTTCTTT.

Note on this clonotype: A junction boundary mismatches the germline segment, possibly from a read error. V is TRBV6-5 and J is TRBJ1-1, with D possibly being TRBD1 (5 bases). Germline CDR1 and CDR2: MNHEY and SVGAGI. The CDR3 length is 15 residues. The CDR3 spells CASSYSRGGNTEAFF. In nucleotides, the CDR3 is TGTGCAAGCAGTTACTCTCGGGGGGGGAACACTGAAGCTTTCTTT.

This clonotype showed up just a few times. The chain recombines TRBV11-2 with TRBJ2-5; 8 bases align to TRBD2. This CDR3 has 18 amino acids. CDR1 and CDR2 (germline): SGHAT, FQNNGV. The trim removed 2 bases at V and 5 bases at J, leaving 16 bases unmatched. This CDR3 is CASSLFWRGDPWGETQYF. The CDR3 DNA is TGTGCCAGCAGCTTATTTTGGCGGGGGGACCCGTGGGGGGAGACCCAGTACTTC.

As DNA, the CDR3 is TGTGCCAGCACCTTTAGCGGGGGGAGAGAGACCCAGTACTTC. It specifies CASTFSGGRETQYF. The rearrangement links TRBV6-2 or TRBV6-3 to TRBJ2-5; 10 nucleotides align to TRBD2. The CDR3 has 14 amino acids. Germline CDR1 reads MNHEY; CDR2 reads SVGEGT. J lost 4 bases, V lost 7 bases, and 6 bases had no gene match.

The V call is TRBV12-3 or TRBV12-4, the J call TRBJ1-1; perhaps TRBD1 as D (5 bases). This CDR3 has 14 residues. Trimming cost V 6 bases and J 4 bases, with 15 bases left between them. The CDR3 sequence is CASRLLGGGTEAFF. Written as DNA, the CDR3 is TGTGCCAGCAGGTTGCTGGGGGGGGGCACTGAAGCTTTCTTT.

This sequence joins TRBV24-1 and TRBJ2-1; D possibly uses TRBD1 or TRBD2 (7 bases each). CDR3 length: 15 amino acids. Germline V gene lookup returns CDR1 KGHDR and CDR2 SFDVKD. Deletions cut 6 bases from V and 5 bases from J, with 16 bases between. The CDR3, as DNA: TGTGCCACCAGTCCGACAGGGCGGGGGCACAATGAGCAGTTCTTC. It codes for CATSPTGRGHNEQFF.